This TCR beta chain is from a study of shared clonotypes between healthy human individuals. V was pared by 3 bases and J by 5 bases, with 7 bases of the junction left unmatched. Germline CDR1 and CDR2: SQVTM and ANQGSEA. The CDR3 spans 14 residues. Each PCR replicate from the sorted subsets contained about 200 ng DNA, which is 25,000 to 30,000 T cell genomes. The assay was immunoSEQ multiplex PCR, and TCRdb's table has in-frame clones only and misses some. The sample yields about 600,000 clones, about 96% seen once. Donors comprised healthy HIV-negative adults lacking recent acute infections or vaccinations.

The V gene is TRBV29-1, the J gene TRBJ2-7, with 10 bases that match TRBD2. Sequenced input: naive CD4+ T cells sorted from blood. Stated subset: CD45RA+ positively selected. The sequence was collected from a woman in her twenties or thirties in good health. The CDR3 DNA sequence: TGCAGCGTTGAGGTCCAGCGGGAGGGCAACGAGCAGTACTTC. It is translated as CSVEVQREGNEQYF.